This T cell receptor (beta chain) was recorded in a study of blood T cell repertoires in COVID-19. CDR3 length equals 16 residues. CDR1 is SGHVS, CDR2 FQNEAQ, per germline. The V and J ends lost 4 bases and 4 bases, in that order; junction bases with no gene match: 8. Data came from immunoSEQ multiplex PCR; TCRdb stores just in-frame clones and leaves some out. The table has fewer than 250,000 clones, under 85% seen once. The sequenced material came from peripheral blood. This clonotype was obtained from a human donor in a cohort sampled during active COVID-19. The J gene is TRBJ2-3, the V gene TRBV7-8, with 10 bases identical to TRBD2. The CDR3: CASSSRERGGSDTQYF. The DNA of the CDR3 is TGTGCCAGCAGCTCGCGGGAGCGGGGGGGCTCAGATACGCAGTATTTT. Drawing the rest from reference TRBV7-8 and TRBJ2-3, the complete variable domain is GAGVSQSPRYKVAKRGQDVALRCDPISGHVSLFWYQQALGQGPEFLTYFQNEAQLDKSGLPSDRFFAERPEGSVSTLKIQRTQQEDSAVYLCASSSRERGGSDTQYFGPGTRLTVL.